This entry concerns a single T cell receptor (beta chain). Its antigen is not known. The data are from a study of T-cell reconstitution after alpha-beta-depleted transplantation in children. Germline CDR1 LNHNV, CDR2 YYDKDF (reference sequence). The CDR3 sequence is 15 residues long. Trimming removed 3 bases at V and 5 bases at J, with 17 bases between. During its preparation, the TCRbeta library received unique molecular identifiers. TCRdb itself ran the PCR reads through MiXCR, one entry per CDR3 protein. This sample has about 580,000 distinct CDR3 sequences, with 20% to 25% found just once. Points from the study as a whole: At around two months after transplant, the alpha-beta T cells were reportedly derived from several hundred expanded clones that came from non-depleted graft cells.

This material consisted of PBMCs, mostly from graft donor cells, taken 360 days after TCRalphabeta/CD19-depleted stem cell transplant. The chain is built from TRBV15 and TRBJ2-7, with D perhaps matching TRBD2 (5 bases). The TCR originated in a boy younger than two who had a stem cell transplant for acute myeloid leukemia, so the T cells may come from the graft donor. The CDR3 loop is CATSSTDVWRNEQYF. As DNA, the CDR3 is TGTGCCACCAGCAGTACGGATGTCTGGAGGAACGAGCAGTACTTC.